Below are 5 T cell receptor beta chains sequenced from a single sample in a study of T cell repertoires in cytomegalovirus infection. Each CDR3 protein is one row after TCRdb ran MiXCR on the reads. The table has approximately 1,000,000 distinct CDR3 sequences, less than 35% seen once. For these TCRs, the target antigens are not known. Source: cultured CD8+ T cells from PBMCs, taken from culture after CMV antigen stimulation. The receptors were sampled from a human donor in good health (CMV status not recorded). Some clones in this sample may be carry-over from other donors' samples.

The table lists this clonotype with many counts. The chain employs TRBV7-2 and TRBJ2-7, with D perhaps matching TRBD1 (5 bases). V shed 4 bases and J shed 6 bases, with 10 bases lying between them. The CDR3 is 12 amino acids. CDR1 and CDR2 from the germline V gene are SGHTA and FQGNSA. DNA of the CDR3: TGTGCCAGCAGCTGGGGCAGGTCCGAGCAGTACGTC. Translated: CASSWGRSEQYV.

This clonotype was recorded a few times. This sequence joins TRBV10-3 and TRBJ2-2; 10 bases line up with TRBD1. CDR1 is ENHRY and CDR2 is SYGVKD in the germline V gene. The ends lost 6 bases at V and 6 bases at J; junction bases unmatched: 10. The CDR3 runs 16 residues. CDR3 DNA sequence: TGTGCCATCAGGCTACCGGGACAGGGGTACCCCGGGGAGCTGTTTTTT. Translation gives CAIRLPGQGYPGELFF.

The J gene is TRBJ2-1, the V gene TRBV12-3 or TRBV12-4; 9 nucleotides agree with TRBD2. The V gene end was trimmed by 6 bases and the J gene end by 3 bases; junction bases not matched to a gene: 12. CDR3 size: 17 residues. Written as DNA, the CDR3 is TGTGCCAGCAGGGGTGACTTGGCGGGGGGGCTCTACAATGAGCAGTTCTTC. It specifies CASRGDLAGGLYNEQFF.

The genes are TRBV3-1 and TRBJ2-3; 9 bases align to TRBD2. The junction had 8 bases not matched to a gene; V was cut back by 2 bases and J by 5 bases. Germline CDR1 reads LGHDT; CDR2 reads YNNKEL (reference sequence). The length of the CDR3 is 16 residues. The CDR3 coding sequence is TGTGCCAGCAGCCAATCCCTAGCGGGGTTCGGAGATACGCAGTATTTT. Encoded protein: CASSQSLAGFGDTQYF.

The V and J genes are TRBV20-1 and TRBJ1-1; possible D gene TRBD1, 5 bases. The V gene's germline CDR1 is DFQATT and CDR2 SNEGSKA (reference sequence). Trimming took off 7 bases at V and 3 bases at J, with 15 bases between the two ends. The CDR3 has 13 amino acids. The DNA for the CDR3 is TGCAGTGGTGAGGGGTTGGGGCACACTGAAGCTTTCTTT. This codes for CSGEGLGHTEAFF.